This note documents a single T cell receptor beta chain sequence. The antigen is unknown. The data belong to a study of T cells in localized non-small cell lung cancer. Whole-study results and caveats: Adjacent uninvolved lung tissue had the highest T cell clonality, exceeding tumor. Higher adjacent-lung clonality was associated with shorter survival. Median detection of top 100 tumor clones in adjacent lung was 57 clones. Heterogeneity remains possible because sequencing was limited to only one tumor region.

Sequencing was performed with immunoSEQ multiplex PCR; in TCRdb, only in-frame clones are kept and a portion is missing. The sample yields about 1,400 clones, 24% seen once. Germline V gene lookup returns CDR1 SGHDN and CDR2 FVKESK. This CDR3 has 15 residues. V lost 5 bases and J 0 bases, leaving 11 bases between the germline ends. V usage is TRBV14 and J usage is TRBJ1-3; no definite D call. Sequenced here: lung tumor tissue, sampled before any cancer treatment. The receptor was isolated from a male donor older than 55 with stage II lung adenocarcinoma. In DNA, the CDR3 is TGTGCCAGCAGCGAACGGTGGGGCTCTGGAAACACCATATATTTT. Its translation: CASSERWGSGNTIYF.